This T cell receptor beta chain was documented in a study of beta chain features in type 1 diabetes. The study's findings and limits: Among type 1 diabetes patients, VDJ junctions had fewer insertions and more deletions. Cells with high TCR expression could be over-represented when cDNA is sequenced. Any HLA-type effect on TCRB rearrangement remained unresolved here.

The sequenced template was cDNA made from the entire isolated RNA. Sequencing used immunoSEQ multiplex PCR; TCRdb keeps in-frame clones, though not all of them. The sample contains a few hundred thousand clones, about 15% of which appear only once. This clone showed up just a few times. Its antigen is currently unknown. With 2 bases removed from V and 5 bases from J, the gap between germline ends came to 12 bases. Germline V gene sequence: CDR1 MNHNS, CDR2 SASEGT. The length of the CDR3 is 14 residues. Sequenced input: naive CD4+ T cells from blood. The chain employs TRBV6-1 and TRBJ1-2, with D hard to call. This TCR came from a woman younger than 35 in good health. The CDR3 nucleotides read TGTGCCAGCAGTGAATCTGGGCAGGCTTATGGCTACACCTTC. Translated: CASSESGQAYGYTF.